The 24 T cell receptor beta chains reported below all come from one sample, sequenced in a study of response to subunit inactivated influenza vaccine. TCRdb fed the RT-PCR reads into MiXCR, producing one record per CDR3 protein. This sample carries about 700,000 distinct CDR3 sequences, approximately 14% of them seen once, and the ten largest clones take less than 7%. This specimen consisted of PBMCs from blood, obtained 14 to 15 days before vaccination. All receptors come from a man aged 50 to 60 who received an inactivated influenza vaccine.

J is TRBJ2-7 and V is TRBV6-1; TRBD2 matches at 8 bases. The CDR3 contains 14 residues. V dropped 5 bases and J dropped 4; count of bases not matched to a gene: 7. The germline CDR1 and CDR2 sequences are MNHNS and SASEGT. This CDR3 is CASSPGRGWYEQYF. The CDR3 bases are TGTGCCAGCAGTCCCGGGAGGGGATGGTACGAGCAGTACTTC.

This clonotype was detected ten times or more. V gene TRBV12-3 or TRBV12-4 combines with J gene TRBJ2-2; 9 bases match TRBD2. V lost 5 bases, J lost 1 base, and 2 bases stayed unmatched. The CDR3 is 15 amino acids. The CDR3 sequence: CASSLRGGNTGELFF. The CDR3 coding sequence is TGTGCCAGCAGTCTGCGGGGGGGGAACACCGGGGAGCTGTTTTTT.

In its sample, this clonotype was seen a few times. This chain connects TRBV19 to TRBJ1-5, with D unclear. The length of the CDR3 is 14 residues. CDR1 and CDR2 from the germline V gene are LNHDA and SQIVND (reference sequence). The germline V and J ends were trimmed by 6 bases and 4 bases, with 13 bases remaining between them. This CDR3 reads CASSMGSGNQPQHF. The CDR3 DNA is TGTGCCAGTAGCATGGGGAGTGGTAATCAGCCCCAGCATTTT.

The J gene is TRBJ1-5, the V gene TRBV19; TRBD1 matches at 8 bases. J was trimmed by 4 bases and V by 8 bases; bases with no gene match: 7. The germline V gene has CDR1 LNHDA and CDR2 SQIVND (reference sequence). The CDR3 sequence is 14 residues long. This CDR3 is CASLRTGLNQPQHF. The CDR3 DNA reads as TGTGCCAGTCTCCGGACAGGGTTAAATCAGCCCCAGCATTTT.

The rearrangement links TRBV10-3 to TRBJ1-3; D unclear. CDR3 size: 14 residues. V lost 2 bases and J lost 0, with 5 bases in between. Germline loops: CDR1 ENHRY, CDR2 SYGVKD. CDR3 sequence (DNA): TGTGCCATCAGTGAGGGCAGCTCTGGAAACACCATATATTTT. This translates into CAISEGSSGNTIYF.

Comment on this clonotype: The junction departs from germline at one end; a sequencing error may be responsible. The chain joins TRBV5-8 to TRBJ2-7; 7 positions agree with TRBD2. CDR3 length equals 15 residues. CDR1 is SGHTS, CDR2 YDEGEE, per germline. CDR3 in DNA: TGTGCCAGCACCTTGGAGGGGAGGGGTAGCAACGAGCAGTACTTC. Translating gives CASTLEGRGSNEQYF.

CDR3 sequence: CSARDPTNSGANVLTF. The CDR3 nucleotides read TGCAGTGCTAGAGATCCCACGAACTCTGGGGCCAACGTCCTGACTTTC. The genes are TRBV20-1 and TRBJ2-6; D gene unclear. Germline CDR1 and CDR2: DFQATT and SNEGSKA (reference sequence). CDR3 size: 16 residues. V lost 0 bases and J lost 0, with 9 bases in between.

The CDR3 is CASSYKGGGYQETQYF. The CDR3 bases are TGTGCCAGCAGTTACAAGGGTGGAGGGTACCAAGAGACCCAGTACTTC. The chain employs TRBV6-5 and TRBJ2-5, with a tentative D call TRBD2 (6 bases). The V end was cut by 2 bases, the J end by 0 bases, with 13 bases between. Germline V gene data show CDR1 as MNHEY and CDR2 as SVGAGI. This CDR3 has 16 amino acids.

In this sample, this clonotype turned up a few times. V usage is TRBV3-1 and J usage is TRBJ1-6; tentative D call: TRBD1 (5 bases). The CDR3 sequence is 19 residues long. Germline CDR1 and CDR2: LGHDT and YNNKEL (reference sequence). Trimming shortened V by 0 bases and J by 0 bases, and 15 bases separated the two germline ends. The CDR3 reads CASSQDRGRPSSYNSPLHF. CDR3 in DNA: TGTGCCAGCAGCCAAGATAGGGGCAGACCGAGCTCCTATAATTCACCCCTCCACTTT. Together with reference TRBV3-1 and TRBJ1-6, the CDR3 gives the full variable domain: DTAVSQTPKYLVTQMGNDKSIKCEQNLGHDTMYWYKQDSKKFLKIMFSYNNKELIINETVPNRFSPKSPDKAHLNLHINSLELGDSAVYFCASSQDRGRPSSYNSPLHFGNGTRLTVT.

The table lists this clonotype with a few counts. The rearrangement joins TRBV12-3 or TRBV12-4 to TRBJ2-7; D is unresolved. CDR3 size: 12 residues. V was trimmed by 6 bases and J by 6 bases, leaving 12 bases between them. CDR3 residues: CASSERVGEQYF. The CDR3 region has the DNA TGTGCCAGCAGCGAACGGGTTGGCGAGCAGTACTTC.

This rearrangement joins TRBV7-8 to TRBJ1-4; the match to TRBD1 covers 7 bases. V lost 2 bases to trimming and J lost 0 bases; unmatched junction nucleotides: 9. The CDR3 spans 18 residues. Germline-derived CDR1 and CDR2 are SGHVS and FQNEAQ. The CDR3: CASSLRPQGFSTNEKLFF. The CDR3 nucleotides are TGTGCCAGCAGCTTACGTCCACAGGGGTTTTCAACTAATGAAAAACTGTTTTTT. Full variable domain (missing parts from reference TRBV7-8 and TRBJ1-4): GAGVSQSPRYKVAKRGQDVALRCDPISGHVSLFWYQQALGQGPEFLTYFQNEAQLDKSGLPSDRFFAERPEGSVSTLKIQRTQQEDSAVYLCASSLRPQGFSTNEKLFFGSGTQLSVL.

This clonotype was counted a few times. This chain joins TRBV5-5 and TRBJ2-3; 9 bases match TRBD2. CDR1 and CDR2 from the germline V gene are SGHKS and YYEKEE (reference sequence). The CDR3 spans 15 residues. V trimming: 5 bases; J trimming: 3 bases; junction bases outside the gene matches: 7. The CDR3 spells CASREEAGGTDTQYF. CDR3 nucleotides: TGTGCCAGCAGGGAAGAAGCGGGGGGTACAGATACGCAGTATTTT.

In its sample, this clonotype was seen a few times. V is TRBV29-1 and J is TRBJ1-2, with D maybe TRBD1 (6 bases). Per the germline V gene, CDR1 is SQVTM and CDR2 is ANQGSEA. The CDR3 is made up of 11 amino acids. The V end lost 4 bases, the J end lost 13 bases, and 16 bases lay between the germline ends. For the CDR3, the DNA is TGCAGCGTTGTGGAGGGGGACACCCGCACCTTC. It is translated as CSVVEGDTRTF.

This clonotype was recorded many times. The rearrangement uses TRBV11-2 and TRBJ2-5; D is possibly TRBD2 (6 bases). V was trimmed by 1 base and J by 1 base, leaving 10 bases between them. The CDR3 runs 15 residues. Germline V gene lookup returns CDR1 SGHAT and CDR2 FQNNGV. The CDR3 protein is CASSLGIAVQETQYF. The CDR3 DNA follows: TGTGCCAGCAGCTTAGGAATAGCGGTCCAAGAGACCCAGTACTTC.

The gene calls are TRBV12-3 or TRBV12-4 and TRBJ2-2, with TRBD1 as a possible D gene (5 bases). With 8 bases removed from V and 1 base from J, the gap between germline ends came to 11 bases. This CDR3 spans 14 amino acids. The CDR3, as DNA: TGTGCCAGCGAGGCAGGGCTGAACACCGGGGAGCTGTTTTTT. Encoded protein: CASEAGLNTGELFF.

V is TRBV11-1 and J is TRBJ2-3; D might be TRBD1 (7 bases). Germline V gene data show CDR1 as SGHAT and CDR2 as FQDESV (reference sequence). The CDR3 covers 15 residues. Between the trimmed V and J ends, which lost 5 bases and 4 bases, there was a span of 16 bases. The CDR3, as DNA: TGTGCCAGCAGCCAAAGGAGGGGGCCGGCAGATACGCAGTATTTT. This encodes CASSQRRGPADTQYF.

This clonotype was detected a few times. V usage is TRBV27 and J usage is TRBJ2-6; D uncertain. This CDR3 has 12 residues. Trimming left V 7 bases short and J 5 bases short, with 6 bases between. Germline V gene data show CDR1 as MNHEY and CDR2 as SMNVEV (reference sequence). The CDR3 DNA reads TGTGCCAGCATGGGGAGGGCCAACGTCCTGACTTTC. Residues: CASMGRANVLTF. Full variable domain (remainder filled in from reference TRBV27 and TRBJ2-6): EAQVTQNPRYLITVTGKKLTVTCSQNMNHEYMSWYRQDPGLGLRQIYYSMNVEVTDKGDVPEGYKVSRKEKRNFPLILESPSPNQTSLYFCASMGRANVLTFGAGSRLTVL.

The V and J genes are TRBV10-3 and TRBJ2-1; D may be TRBD1 (6 bases). The CDR3 sequence is 16 residues long. Trimming took off 2 bases at V and 8 bases at J, with 19 bases between the two ends. The V gene's germline CDR1 is ENHRY and CDR2 SYGVKD. The CDR3 loop is CAISEPGHGIGDEQFF. The DNA of the CDR3 is TGTGCCATCAGTGAGCCGGGACACGGGATAGGCGATGAGCAGTTCTTC.

The rearrangement uses TRBV14 and TRBJ1-1; unclear D gene. The V end lost 1 base, the J end lost 11 bases, and 14 bases lay between the germline ends. CDR1 SGHDN and CDR2 FVKESK come from the germline V gene. The CDR3 consists of 13 residues. DNA for the CDR3: TGTGCCAGCAGCCAAGTTCCTGGGTTCGCGGCTTTCTTT. Translated: CASSQVPGFAAFF.

This clonotype was observed a handful of times. This chain uses TRBV29-1 with TRBJ2-7; no firm D call. The CDR3 is 14 residues long. The V end lost 4 bases, the J end lost 0 bases, and 13 bases lay between the germline ends. Germline CDR1 is SQVTM and CDR2 is ANQGSEA. The CDR3 DNA reads TGCAGCGTTGGTGGGGTCCTTAGCTCCTACGAGCAGTACTTC. Its translation is CSVGGVLSSYEQYF.

There are a few counts of this clonotype. The chain has TRBV24-1 and TRBJ2-5; 11 bases align to TRBD1. The germline CDR1 and CDR2 sequences are KGHDR and SFDVKD. The V and J ends lost 4 bases and 4 bases, in that order; junction bases with no gene match: 7. The CDR3 is 16 amino acids. Written as DNA, the CDR3 is TGTGCCACCAGTGAAGCAGGACAGGGGGCCGGAGAGACCCAGTACTTC. Amino acids: CATSEAGQGAGETQYF.

This clonotype was detected only a few times. The rearrangement joins TRBV7-9 to TRBJ1-6; 7 bases agree with TRBD1. The germline gives CDR1 SEHNR, CDR2 FQNEAQ (reference sequence). The CDR3 extends over 15 amino acids. V lost 5 bases and J lost 8; bases outside the gene matches: 9. The CDR3 DNA follows: TGTGCCAGCAGCCGGGACCGGGACAGATATTCACCCCTCCACTTT. Translating gives CASSRDRDRYSPLHF.

The V gene is TRBV5-5, the J gene TRBJ2-1, with TRBD1 as a possible D gene (6 bases). CDR1 is SGHKS, CDR2 YYEKEE, per germline (reference sequence). The CDR3 runs 16 residues. Trimming removed 0 bases at V and 6 bases at J, with 16 bases between. The CDR3 here is CASSLEWQGTGNEQFF. The CDR3, as DNA: TGTGCCAGCAGCTTGGAATGGCAGGGGACGGGCAATGAGCAGTTCTTC.

The genes are TRBV5-1 and TRBJ2-1, with 8 nucleotides matching TRBD1. This CDR3 spans 16 amino acids. J was trimmed by 4 bases and V by 0 bases; bases with no gene match: 6. Germline values: CDR1 SGHRS, CDR2 YFSETQ. CDR3 nucleotides: TGCGCCAGCAGCTTGGGGCAGGGGGCGATATACAATGAGCAGTTCTTC. It specifies CASSLGQGAIYNEQFF.